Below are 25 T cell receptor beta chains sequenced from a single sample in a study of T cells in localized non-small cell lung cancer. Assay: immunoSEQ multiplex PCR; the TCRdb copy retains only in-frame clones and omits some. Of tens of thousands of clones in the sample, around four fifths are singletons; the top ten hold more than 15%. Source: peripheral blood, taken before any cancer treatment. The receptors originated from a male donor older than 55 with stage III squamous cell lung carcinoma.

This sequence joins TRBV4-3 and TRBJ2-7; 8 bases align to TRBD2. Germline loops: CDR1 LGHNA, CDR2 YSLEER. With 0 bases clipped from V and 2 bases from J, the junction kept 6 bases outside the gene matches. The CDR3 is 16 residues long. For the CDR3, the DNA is TGCGCCAGCAGCCAAGAGTCGGGACTAGGTCCCTACGAGCAGTACTTC. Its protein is CASSQESGLGPYEQYF.

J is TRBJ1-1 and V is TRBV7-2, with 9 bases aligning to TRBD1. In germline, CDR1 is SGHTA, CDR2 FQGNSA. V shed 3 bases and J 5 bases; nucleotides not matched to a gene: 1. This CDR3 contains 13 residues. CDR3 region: CASSLGQGTEAFF. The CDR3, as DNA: TGTGCCAGCAGCTTGGGACAGGGAACTGAAGCTTTCTTT. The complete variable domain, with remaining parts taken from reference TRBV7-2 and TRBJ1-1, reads GAGVSQSPSNKVTEKGKDVELRCDPISGHTALYWYRQSLGQGLEFLIYFQGNSAPDKSGLPSDRFSAERTGGSVSTLTIQRTQQEDSAVYLCASSLGQGTEAFFGQGTRLTVV.

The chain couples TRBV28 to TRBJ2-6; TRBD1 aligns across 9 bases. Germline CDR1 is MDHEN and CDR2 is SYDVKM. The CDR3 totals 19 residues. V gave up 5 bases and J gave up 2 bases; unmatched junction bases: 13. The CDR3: CASSHLRDRALAGANVLTF. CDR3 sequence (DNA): TGTGCCAGCAGTCACCTCCGGGACAGGGCGCTTGCTGGGGCCAACGTCCTGACTTTC.

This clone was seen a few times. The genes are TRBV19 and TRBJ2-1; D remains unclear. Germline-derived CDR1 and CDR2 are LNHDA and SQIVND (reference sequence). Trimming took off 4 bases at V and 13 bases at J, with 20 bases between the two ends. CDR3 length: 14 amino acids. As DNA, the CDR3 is TGTGCCAGTAGTACCTCAAACACCGGCCCTTTTCAGTTCTTC. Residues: CASSTSNTGPFQFF.

The CDR3 spells CASSLRTSGSYNEQFF. CDR3 nucleotides: TGTGCCAGCAGTTTACGTACTAGCGGCTCCTACAATGAGCAGTTCTTC. This chain links TRBV28 with TRBJ2-1; TRBD2 matches at 8 bases. J lost 0 bases, V lost 2 bases, and 3 bases had no gene match. The V gene's germline CDR1 is MDHEN and CDR2 SYDVKM. This CDR3 has 16 residues. The whole variable domain, filled in from reference TRBV28 and TRBJ2-1, reads DVKVTQSSRYLVKRTGEKVFLECVQDMDHENMFWYRQDPGLGLRLIYFSYDVKMKEKGDIPEGYSVSREKKERFSLILESASTNQTSMYLCASSLRTSGSYNEQFFGPGTRLTVL.

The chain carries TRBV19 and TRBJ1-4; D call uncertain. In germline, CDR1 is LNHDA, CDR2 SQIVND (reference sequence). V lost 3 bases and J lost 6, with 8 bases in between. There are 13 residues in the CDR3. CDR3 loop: CASSIVNDEKLFF. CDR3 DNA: TGTGCCAGTAGTATCGTAAACGATGAAAAACTGTTTTTT.

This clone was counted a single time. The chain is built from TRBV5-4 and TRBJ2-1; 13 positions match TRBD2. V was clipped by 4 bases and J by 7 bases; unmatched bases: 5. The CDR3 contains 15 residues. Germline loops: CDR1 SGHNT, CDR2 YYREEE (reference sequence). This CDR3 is CASSPGLAGRNEQFF. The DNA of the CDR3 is TGTGCCAGCAGCCCGGGACTAGCGGGGCGAAATGAGCAGTTCTTC.

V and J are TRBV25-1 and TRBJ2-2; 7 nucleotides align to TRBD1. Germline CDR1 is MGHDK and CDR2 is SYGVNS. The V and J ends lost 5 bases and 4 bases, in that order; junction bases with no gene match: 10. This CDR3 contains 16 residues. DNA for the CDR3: TGTGCCAGCAGTTTGAGGCAGGGGGTTCGCACCGGGGAGCTGTTTTTT. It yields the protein CASSLRQGVRTGELFF.

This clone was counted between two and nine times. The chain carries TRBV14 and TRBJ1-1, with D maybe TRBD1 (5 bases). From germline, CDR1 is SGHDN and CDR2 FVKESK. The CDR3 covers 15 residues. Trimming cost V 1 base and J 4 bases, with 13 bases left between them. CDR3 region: CASSQVGGTGTEAFF. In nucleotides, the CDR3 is TGTGCCAGCAGCCAAGTCGGAGGCACAGGCACTGAAGCTTTCTTT.

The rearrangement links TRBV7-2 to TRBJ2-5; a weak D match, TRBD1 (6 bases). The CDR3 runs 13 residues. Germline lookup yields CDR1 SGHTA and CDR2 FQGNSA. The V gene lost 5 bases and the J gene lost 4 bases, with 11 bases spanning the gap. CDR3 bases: TGTGCCAGCAGCCCAGACAGGAGAGAGACCCAGTACTTC. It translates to CASSPDRRETQYF.

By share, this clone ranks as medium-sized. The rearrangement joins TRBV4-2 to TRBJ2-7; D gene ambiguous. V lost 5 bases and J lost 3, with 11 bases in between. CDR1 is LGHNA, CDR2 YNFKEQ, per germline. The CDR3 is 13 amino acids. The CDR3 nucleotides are TGTGCCAGCAGCGATGGCCTGGACTACGAGCAGTACTTC. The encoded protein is CASSDGLDYEQYF.

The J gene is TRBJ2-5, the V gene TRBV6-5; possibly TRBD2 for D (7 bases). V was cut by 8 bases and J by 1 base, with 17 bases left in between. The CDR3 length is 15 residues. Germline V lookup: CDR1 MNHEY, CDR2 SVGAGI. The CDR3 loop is CASGRGGAIQETQYF. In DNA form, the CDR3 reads TGTGCCAGCGGACGTGGGGGGGCGATCCAAGAGACCCAGTACTTC.

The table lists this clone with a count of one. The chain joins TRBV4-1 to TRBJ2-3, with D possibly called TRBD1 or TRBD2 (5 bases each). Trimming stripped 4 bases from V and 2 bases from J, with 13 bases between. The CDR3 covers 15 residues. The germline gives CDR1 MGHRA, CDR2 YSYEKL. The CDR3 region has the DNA TGCGCCAGCAGCCTGAATCGGGACGACACAGATACGCAGTATTTT. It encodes CASSLNRDDTDTQYF.

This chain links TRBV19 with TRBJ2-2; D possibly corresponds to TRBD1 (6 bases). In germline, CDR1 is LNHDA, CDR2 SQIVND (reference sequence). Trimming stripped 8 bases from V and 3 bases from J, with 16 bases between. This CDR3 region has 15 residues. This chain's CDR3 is CASSPGHLHTGELFF. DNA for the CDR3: TGTGCCAGTTCCCCGGGACACCTTCACACCGGGGAGCTGTTTTTT. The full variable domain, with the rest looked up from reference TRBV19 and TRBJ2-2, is DGGITQSPKYLFRKEGQNVTLSCEQNLNHDAMYWYRQDPGQGLRLIYYSQIVNDFQKGDIAEGYSVSREKKESFPLTVTSAQKNPTAFYLCASSPGHLHTGELFFGEGSRLTVL.

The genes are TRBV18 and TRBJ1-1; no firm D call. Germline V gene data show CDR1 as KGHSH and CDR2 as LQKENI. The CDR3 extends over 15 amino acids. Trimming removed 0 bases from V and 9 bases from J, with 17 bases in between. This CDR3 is CASSPPSQSSGKAFF. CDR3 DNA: TGTGCCAGCTCACCACCCTCACAGAGCTCGGGTAAAGCTTTCTTT. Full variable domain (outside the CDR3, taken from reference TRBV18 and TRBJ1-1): NAGVMQNPRHLVRRRGQEARLRCSPMKGHSHVYWYRQLPEEGLKFMVYLQKENIIDESGMPKERFSAEFPKEGPSILRIQQVVRGDSAAYFCASSPPSQSSGKAFFGQGTRLTVV.

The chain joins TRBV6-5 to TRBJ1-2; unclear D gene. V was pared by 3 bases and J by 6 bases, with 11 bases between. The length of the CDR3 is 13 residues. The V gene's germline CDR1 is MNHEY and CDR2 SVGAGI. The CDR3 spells CASSYGPVDGYTF. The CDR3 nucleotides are TGTGCCAGCAGTTATGGTCCGGTAGATGGCTACACCTTC.

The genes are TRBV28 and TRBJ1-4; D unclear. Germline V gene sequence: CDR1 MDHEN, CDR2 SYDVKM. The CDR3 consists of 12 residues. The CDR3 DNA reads TGTATCACGGGGAGACCTAATGAAAAACTGTTTTTT. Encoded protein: CITGRPNEKLFF.

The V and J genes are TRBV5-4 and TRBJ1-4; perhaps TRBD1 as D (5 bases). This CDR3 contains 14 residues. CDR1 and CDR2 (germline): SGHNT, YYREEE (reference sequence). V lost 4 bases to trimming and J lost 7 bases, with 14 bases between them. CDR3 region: CASSLQGALEKLFF. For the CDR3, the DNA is TGTGCCAGCAGCCTCCAGGGCGCTCTTGAAAAACTGTTTTTT. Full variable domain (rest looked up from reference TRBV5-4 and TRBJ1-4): ETGVTQSPTHLIKTRGQQVTLRCSSQSGHNTVSWYQQALGQGPQFIFQYYREEENGRGNFPPRFSGLQFPNYSSELNVNALELDDSALYLCASSLQGALEKLFFGSGTQLSVL.

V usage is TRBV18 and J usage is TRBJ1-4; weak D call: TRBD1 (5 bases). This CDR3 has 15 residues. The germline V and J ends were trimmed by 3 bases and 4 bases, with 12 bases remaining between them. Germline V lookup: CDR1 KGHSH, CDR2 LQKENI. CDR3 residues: CASSPQGDLNEKLFF. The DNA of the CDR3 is TGTGCCAGCTCACCGCAGGGCGACCTTAATGAAAAACTGTTTTTT.

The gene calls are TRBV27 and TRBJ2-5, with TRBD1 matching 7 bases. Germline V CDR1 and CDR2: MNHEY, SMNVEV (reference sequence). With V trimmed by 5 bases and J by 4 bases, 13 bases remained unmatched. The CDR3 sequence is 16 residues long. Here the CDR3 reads CASSERGRSVRETQYF. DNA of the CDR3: TGTGCCAGCAGTGAAAGGGGGCGATCTGTGAGAGAGACCCAGTACTTC.

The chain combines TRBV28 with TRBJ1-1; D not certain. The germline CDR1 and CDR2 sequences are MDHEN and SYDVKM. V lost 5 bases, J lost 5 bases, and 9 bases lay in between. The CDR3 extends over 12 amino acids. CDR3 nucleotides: TGTGCCAGCAGTCATCCCAATACTGAAGCTTTCTTT. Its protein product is CASSHPNTEAFF.

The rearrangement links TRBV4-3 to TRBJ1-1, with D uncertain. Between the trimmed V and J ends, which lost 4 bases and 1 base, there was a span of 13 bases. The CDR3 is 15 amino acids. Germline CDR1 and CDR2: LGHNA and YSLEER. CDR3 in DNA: TGCGCCAGCAGCCCCTCCGGAGGTTGGAACACTGAAGCTTTCTTT. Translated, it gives CASSPSGGWNTEAFF.

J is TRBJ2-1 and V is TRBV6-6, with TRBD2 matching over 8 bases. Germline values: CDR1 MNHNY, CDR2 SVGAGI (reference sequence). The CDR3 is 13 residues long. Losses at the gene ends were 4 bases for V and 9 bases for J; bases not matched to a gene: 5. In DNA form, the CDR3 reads TGTGCCAGCAGTTCCGGGAGGGCCGGTGAGCAGTTCTTC. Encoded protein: CASSSGRAGEQFF.

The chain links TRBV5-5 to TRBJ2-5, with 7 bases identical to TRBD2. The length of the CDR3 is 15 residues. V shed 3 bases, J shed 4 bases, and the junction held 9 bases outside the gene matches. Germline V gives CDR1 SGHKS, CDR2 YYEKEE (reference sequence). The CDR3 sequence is CASSYAGVRAETQYF. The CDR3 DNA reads TGTGCCAGCAGCTATGCGGGGGTAAGGGCAGAGACCCAGTACTTC.

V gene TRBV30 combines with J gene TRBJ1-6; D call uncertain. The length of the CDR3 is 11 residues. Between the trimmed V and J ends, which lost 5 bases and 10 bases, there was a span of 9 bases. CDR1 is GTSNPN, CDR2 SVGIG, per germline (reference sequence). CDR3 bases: TGTGCCTGGGCTTCGGACTCACCCCTCCACTTT. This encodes CAWASDSPLHF.